One sample yielded the 12 T cell receptor beta chains listed below, sequenced in a study of T cells in Graves' hyperthyroidism and ophthalmopathy. TCR beta CDR3 region amplification was performed from RNA transcripts. When the TCR CDR3 underwent first-round RT-PCR, the HTBI primer set was used. TCRdb reanalysed the multiplex PCR reads using MiXCR and keeps one entry per CDR3 protein. The sample has some 420,000 distinct CDR3 sequences; roughly an eighth are singletons. The material sequenced was blood. The receptors shown here come from a woman aged 18-29 years with Graves' hyperthyroidism.

For this clonotype: At one end, the junction sequence differs from germline, possibly due to a read error. The gene calls are TRBV7-7 and TRBJ2-1; TRBD2 aligns across 9 bases. This CDR3 is 16 amino acids long. The germline V gene has CDR1 SSHAT and CDR2 FNYEAQ (reference sequence). Written as DNA, the CDR3 is TGTGCTAGCAGCTCAGCGGCGGGAGGGCCCCTCAATGAGCAGTTCTTC. It codes for CASSSAAGGPLNEQFF.

This clonotype was seen ten or more times. The chain has TRBV20-1 and TRBJ1-5; D unresolved. CDR3 length: 13 residues. The germline CDR1 and CDR2 sequences are DFQATT and SNEGSKA (reference sequence). Trimming took off 5 bases at V and 7 bases at J, with 15 bases between the two ends. CDR3 residues: CSACPPDQQPQHF. CDR3 bases: TGCAGTGCTTGTCCCCCCGACCAACAGCCCCAGCATTTT.

This clonotype occurred a few times. The V and J genes are TRBV7-9 and TRBJ2-7; 7 nucleotides match TRBD1. V shed 1 base and J 6 bases; nucleotides not matched to a gene: 6. Germline CDR1 SEHNR, CDR2 FQNEAQ (reference sequence). The CDR3 spans 14 residues. CDR3 residues: CASSLGQGVGEQYF. The CDR3 coding sequence is TGTGCCAGCAGCTTAGGGCAGGGGGTCGGCGAGCAGTACTTC.

This clonotype has a handful of counts. The V and J genes are TRBV4-1 and TRBJ1-4; possibly TRBD1 for D (6 bases). V was trimmed by 3 bases and J by 5 bases, leaving 10 bases between them. The germline gives CDR1 MGHRA, CDR2 YSYEKL. The CDR3 has 14 amino acids. In DNA, the CDR3 is TGCGCCAGCAGCCATGGGACACGCAATGAAAAACTGTTTTTT. It translates to CASSHGTRNEKLFF.

This clonotype occurred many times. The V and J genes are TRBV28 and TRBJ2-7; 7 nucleotides agree with TRBD1. Losses at the gene ends were 6 bases for V and 2 bases for J; bases not matched to a gene: 10. Germline CDR1 reads MDHEN; CDR2 reads SYDVKM. This CDR3 is 15 amino acids long. The CDR3 is CASSLPTGLAYEQYF. In DNA, the CDR3 is TGTGCCAGCAGCCTACCGACAGGGTTAGCCTACGAGCAGTACTTC.

This chain links TRBV6-1 with TRBJ2-2, with D perhaps matching TRBD1 (6 bases). The CDR3 runs to 17 residues. V was clipped by 5 bases and J by 4 bases, with 20 bases between them. Germline V gene sequence: CDR1 MNHNS, CDR2 SASEGT. The CDR3 region is CASSLRAGQLSTGELFF. The CDR3 nucleotides are TGTGCCAGCAGTTTAAGAGCCGGACAGCTAAGCACCGGGGAGCTGTTTTTT.

The sample holds many counts of this clonotype. For the CDR3, the DNA is TGTGCCAGCAGTTCGCATGTGAAGTATGGCTACACCTTC. Amino acid sequence: CASSSHVKYGYTF. The V gene is TRBV27, the J gene TRBJ1-2; D is uncertain. This CDR3 is built from 13 residues. Trimming removed 4 bases from V and 5 bases from J, with 11 bases in between. Germline V CDR1 and CDR2: MNHEY, SMNVEV (reference sequence).

The J gene is TRBJ2-5, the V gene TRBV9, with D possibly matching TRBD2 (6 bases). The CDR3 consists of 13 residues. Germline V lookup: CDR1 SGDLS, CDR2 YYNGEE. Trimming removed 0 bases at V and 5 bases at J, with 8 bases between. CDR3 region: CASSVASAETQYF. In DNA, the CDR3 is TGTGCCAGCAGCGTAGCTAGCGCCGAGACCCAGTACTTC.

The chain recombines TRBV29-1 with TRBJ2-7; D is possibly TRBD2 (6 bases). Germline V gives CDR1 SQVTM, CDR2 ANQGSEA. CDR3 length: 13 amino acids. V was pared by 6 bases and J by 3 bases, with 15 bases between. The chain's CDR3 is CSVGLPNDYEQYF. The DNA for the CDR3 is TGCAGCGTGGGACTTCCAAACGACTACGAGCAGTACTTC.

CDR3 in amino acids: CSVIPGTGSYEQYF. In DNA form, the CDR3 reads TGCAGTGTTATTCCTGGGACAGGTTCTTACGAGCAGTACTTC. The V and J genes are TRBV20-1 and TRBJ2-7; TRBD1 matches 8 bases. In germline, CDR1 is DFQATT, CDR2 SNEGSKA (reference sequence). CDR3 length: 14 residues. Trimming at V came to 7 bases and at J to 4 bases, leaving 12 bases not matched to a gene.

In its sample, this clonotype was seen many times. The chain recombines TRBV6-2 or TRBV6-3 with TRBJ2-3; D perhaps matches TRBD1 (6 bases). V was cut by 3 bases and J by 0 bases, with 10 bases left in between. Germline V gene data show CDR1 as MNHEY and CDR2 as SVGEGT. The CDR3 contains 15 residues. This chain's CDR3 is CASSYLTGSTDTQYF. The DNA of the CDR3 is TGTGCCAGCAGTTATCTGACAGGTAGCACAGATACGCAGTATTTT.

This clonotype was detected many times. The CDR3 DNA follows: TGCAGTGCTAGACCCCGGCGAGGCACAGATACGCAGTATTTT. Protein sequence: CSARPRRGTDTQYF. This chain joins TRBV20-1 and TRBJ2-3; no clear D. V shed 2 bases and J shed 1 base, with 10 bases lying between them. Germline V gene sequence: CDR1 DFQATT, CDR2 SNEGSKA (reference sequence). This CDR3 has 14 amino acids.